Sequencing of this T cell receptor (beta chain) was carried out in a study of T cell repertoires in cytomegalovirus infection. The overall study: Evidence of both CMV infection and a matching HLA type came from public TCR beta signatures.

TCRdb ran MiXCR on the reads and lists one entry per CDR3 protein. Of 510,000 or so distinct CDR3 sequences listed, around 27% are singletons. Germline CDR1 and CDR2: SGHVS and FNYEAQ. The length of the CDR3 is 14 residues. The V end was cut by 7 bases, the J end by 1 base, with 11 bases between. This clonotype was observed many times. Antigen specificity is unknown. Broader study findings: Carriers of CMV and the relevant HLA type were discriminated by public TCR beta frequency. Dominating the ex vivo response were TCR beta clonotypes that were CMV-specific and HLA-C-restricted.

The receptor's source is a human donor in good health (CMV status not recorded). Some clones in this sample may be carry-over from other donors' samples. V gene TRBV7-6 combines with J gene TRBJ2-1; tentatively, D is TRBD1 or TRBD2 (5 bases each). Sequenced input: PBMCs. The CDR3 protein is CASKDGGSYNEQFF. In DNA form, the CDR3 reads TGTGCCAGCAAGGATGGGGGTTCCTACAATGAGCAGTTCTTC.